Detailed here is one T cell receptor beta chain. The antigen remains unidentified. V was cut by 3 bases and J by 0 bases, with 11 bases left in between. From germline, CDR1 is SNHLY and CDR2 FYNNEI. CDR3 length equals 15 residues. The sample comes from a study of T cells in Graves' hyperthyroidism and ophthalmopathy. Study results and limitations: Most thyroid-expanded clonotypes above 0.001 were also found in blood. A 13 V-J model separated ophthalmopathy from stable hyperthyroidism.

Patients having uncontrolled infection, another autoimmune disease, pregnancy or lactation were not included. The CDR3 regions of TCR beta were amplified from RNA transcripts. Researchers ran a first-round RT-PCR on the TCR CDR3 using the HTBI primer set. TCRdb analysed the multiplex PCR reads with MiXCR anew, one entry per CDR3 protein. The data contain approximately 500,000 distinct CDR3 sequences, around 46% of them seen just once; the ten biggest clones take up about 8.3%. This clonotype was sampled from a woman under 30 with Graves' hyperthyroidism. V and J are TRBV2 and TRBJ1-1; D not resolved. Material: peripheral blood or thyroid tissue (not recorded which). CDR3 residues: CASSDDRRVNTEAFF. The DNA of the CDR3 is TGTGCCAGCAGTGATGACCGGCGGGTGAACACTGAAGCTTTCTTT. Using reference TRBV2 and TRBJ1-1 for the parts outside the CDR3, the full variable domain is EPEVTQTPSHQVTQMGQEVILRCVPISNHLYFYWYRQILGQKVEFLVSFYNNEISEKSEIFDDQFSVERPDGSNFTLKIRSTKLEDSAMYFCASSDDRRVNTEAFFGQGTRLTVV.